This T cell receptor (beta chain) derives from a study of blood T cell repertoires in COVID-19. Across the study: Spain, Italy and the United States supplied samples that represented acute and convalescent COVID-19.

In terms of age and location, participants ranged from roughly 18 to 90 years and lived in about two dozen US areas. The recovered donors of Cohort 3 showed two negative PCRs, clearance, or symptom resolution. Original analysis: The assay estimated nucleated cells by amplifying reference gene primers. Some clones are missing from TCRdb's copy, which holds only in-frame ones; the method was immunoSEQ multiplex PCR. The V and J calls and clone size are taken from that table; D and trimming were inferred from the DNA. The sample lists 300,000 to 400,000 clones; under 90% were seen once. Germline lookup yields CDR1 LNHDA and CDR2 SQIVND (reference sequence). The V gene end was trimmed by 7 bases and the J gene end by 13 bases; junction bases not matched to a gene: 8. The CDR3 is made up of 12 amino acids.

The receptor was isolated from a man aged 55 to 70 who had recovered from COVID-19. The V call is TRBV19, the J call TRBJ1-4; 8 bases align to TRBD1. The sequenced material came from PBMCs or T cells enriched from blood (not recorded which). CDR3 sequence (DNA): TGTGCCAGTACCCAGCAGGGGGCAAGACTGTTTTTT. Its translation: CASTQQGARLFF.